Included here is one T cell receptor (beta chain) sequence, with context. The antigen remains unidentified. The source of the sample is a study of cytomegalovirus exposure and HLA in healthy donors. Findings and limits, study-wide: Roughly uniform depth of sequencing across donors was assumed in presence/absence analyses.

The CDR3 is made up of 15 amino acids. CDR1 and CDR2 from the germline V gene are SGHVS and FNYEAQ. The V segment lost 5 bases and the J segment 4 bases; nucleotides outside the gene matches: 9. PCR involved 60 Vbeta and 13 Jbeta primers. Using immunoSEQ multiplex PCR, the repertoire was profiled, and TCRdb retains in-frame clones only, with some absent. Of 150,000 to 200,000 clones in the sample, 60% to 85% were seen once. Material: PBMCs. The sequence came from a male donor in good health and CMV-seropositive. V usage is TRBV7-6 and J usage is TRBJ2-5; 8 bases line up with TRBD2. CDR3 region: CASSRPTGGRETQYF. CDR3 DNA: TGTGCCAGCAGCCGACCCACGGGGGGGAGAGAGACCCAGTACTTC.